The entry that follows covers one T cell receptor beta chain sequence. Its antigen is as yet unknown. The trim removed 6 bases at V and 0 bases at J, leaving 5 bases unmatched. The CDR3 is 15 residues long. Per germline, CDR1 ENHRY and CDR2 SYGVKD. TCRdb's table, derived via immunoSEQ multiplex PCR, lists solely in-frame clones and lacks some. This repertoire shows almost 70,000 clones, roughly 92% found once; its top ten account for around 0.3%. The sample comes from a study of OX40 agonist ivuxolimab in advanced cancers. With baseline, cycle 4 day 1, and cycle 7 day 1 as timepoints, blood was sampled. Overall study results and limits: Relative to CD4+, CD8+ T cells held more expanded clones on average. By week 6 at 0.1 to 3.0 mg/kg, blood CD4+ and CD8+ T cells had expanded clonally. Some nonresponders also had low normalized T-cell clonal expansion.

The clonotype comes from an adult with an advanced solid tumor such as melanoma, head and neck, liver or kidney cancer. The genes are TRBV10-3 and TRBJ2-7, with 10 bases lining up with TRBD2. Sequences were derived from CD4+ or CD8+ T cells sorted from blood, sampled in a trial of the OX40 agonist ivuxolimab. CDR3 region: CAIRGTSESSYEQYF. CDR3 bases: TGTGCCATCAGGGGGACTAGCGAGAGCTCCTACGAGCAGTACTTC.